The 17 T cell receptor beta chains in this list originate from one sample, sequenced in a study of PD-1 blockade in classical Hodgkin lymphoma. The time point: cycle 4 day 1 (C4D1), after more than five weeks of nivolumab. All trial patients relapsed after autologous stem cell transplantation. The table came from immunoSEQ multiplex PCR; TCRdb's copy has only in-frame clones and leaves some out. The table has tens of thousands of clones, about nine tenths seen once. The sample was peripheral blood mononuclear cells (PBMCs), taken before the fourth cycle of nivolumab. All receptors come from a human donor with classical Hodgkin lymphoma.

This clone was counted between two and nine times. This CDR3 reads CASSLDLASETQYF. DNA for the CDR3: TGTGCCAGCAGCTTAGATCTAGCATCAGAGACCCAGTACTTC. The chain links TRBV7-8 to TRBJ2-5; tentatively, D is TRBD2 (5 bases). The CDR3 runs to 14 residues. Germline assignment: CDR1 SGHVS and CDR2 FQNEAQ. The germline V and J ends were trimmed by 1 base and 4 bases, with 10 bases remaining between them.

This chain uses TRBV6-4 with TRBJ1-1, with D perhaps TRBD1 (5 bases). Germline CDR1 and CDR2: MRHNA and SNTAGT. This CDR3 is built from 17 residues. V lost 2 bases to trimming and J lost 0 bases, with 16 bases between them. In DNA, the CDR3 is TGTGCCAGCAGTGACGACTCCATGGGACGGCTGAACACTGAAGCTTTCTTT. Its translation: CASSDDSMGRLNTEAFF.

The rearrangement links TRBV5-4 to TRBJ1-1; 11 bases are shared with TRBD1. CDR1 and CDR2 (germline): SGHNT, YYREEE (reference sequence). The CDR3 has 17 amino acids. The V and J ends lost 1 base and 6 bases, in that order; junction bases with no gene match: 11. The CDR3 nucleotides are TGTGCCAGCAGCTTGATCTACCGAAGGACAGGGGGCGCTGAAGCTTTCTTT. It codes for CASSLIYRRTGGAEAFF.

The chain links TRBV5-6 to TRBJ1-2; 7 bases line up with TRBD1. The CDR3 totals 14 residues. V gave up 4 bases and J gave up 0 bases; unmatched junction bases: 3. Germline V lookup: CDR1 SGHDT, CDR2 YYEEEE. The CDR3 here is CASSRDSPNYGYTF. In nucleotides, the CDR3 is TGTGCCAGCAGCAGGGACAGCCCTAACTATGGCTACACCTTC.

The genes are TRBV9 and TRBJ2-5; D not certain. V shed 0 bases and J shed 3 bases, with 9 bases lying between them. The CDR3 has 14 amino acids. Germline V gene sequence: CDR1 SGDLS, CDR2 YYNGEE. The CDR3 region is CASSVGTVEETQYF. The CDR3 nucleotides are TGTGCCAGCAGCGTAGGGACGGTTGAAGAGACCCAGTACTTC.

The rearrangement links TRBV18 to TRBJ1-1, with D maybe TRBD1 (6 bases). This CDR3 comprises 14 residues. Between the trimmed V and J ends, which lost 2 bases and 1 base, there was a span of 8 bases. Germline lookup yields CDR1 KGHSH and CDR2 LQKENI. The CDR3 region has the DNA TGTGCCAGCTCACCATACAGGGAGAACACTGAAGCTTTCTTT. Amino acid sequence: CASSPYRENTEAFF.

The chain recombines TRBV6-1 with TRBJ1-2, with D possibly being TRBD1 (5 bases). Trimming left V 3 bases short and J 5 bases short, with 19 bases between. Germline V lookup: CDR1 MNHNS, CDR2 SASEGT. The CDR3 spans 16 residues. CDR3: CASSEFVSGREYGYTF. In DNA, the CDR3 is TGTGCCAGCAGTGAGTTCGTTTCGGGGCGGGAATATGGCTACACCTTC.

The CDR3 protein is CASKKLAGVLTDTQYF. The CDR3 DNA reads TGTGCCAGTAAGAAACTAGCGGGGGTTCTCACAGATACGCAGTATTTT. The J gene is TRBJ2-3, the V gene TRBV19, with 11 bases aligning to TRBD2. The V and J ends lost 7 bases and 2 bases, in that order; junction bases with no gene match: 8. CDR1 is LNHDA and CDR2 is SQIVND in the germline V gene (reference sequence). The CDR3 covers 16 residues.

J is TRBJ1-1 and V is TRBV28, with TRBD1 as a possible D gene (6 bases). The length of the CDR3 is 18 residues. Trimming shortened V by 3 bases and J by 4 bases, and 24 bases separated the two germline ends. CDR1 is MDHEN, CDR2 SYDVKM, per germline. The CDR3, as DNA: TGTGCCAGCAGTTTTGTGCAGGGGTGGGGTGGTGGCGGCACTGAAGCTTTCTTT. Translating gives CASSFVQGWGGGGTEAFF.

The chain carries TRBV5-1 and TRBJ2-2; a possible D gene is TRBD1 (6 bases). The CDR3 length is 13 residues. Germline-derived CDR1 and CDR2 are SGHRS and YFSETQ. The V end was cut by 5 bases, the J end by 4 bases, with 9 bases between. The CDR3 reads CASRQGTTGELFF. CDR3 DNA: TGCGCCAGCAGACAGGGTACCACCGGGGAGCTGTTTTTT. Full variable domain (missing parts from reference TRBV5-1 and TRBJ2-2): KAGVTQTPRYLIKTRGQQVTLSCSPISGHRSVSWYQQTPGQGLQFLFEYFSETQRNKGNFPGRFSGRQFSNSRSEMNVSTLELGDSALYLCASRQGTTGELFFGEGSRLTVL.

The V and J genes are TRBV4-2 and TRBJ2-5; D is perhaps TRBD2 (6 bases). The CDR3 contains 15 residues. V lost 1 base, J lost 5 bases, and 14 bases lay in between. Germline CDR1 LGHNA, CDR2 YNFKEQ. Written as DNA, the CDR3 is TGTGCCAGCAGCCAAGCCGGGGCGGGGAGGGAGACCCAGTACTTC. Translating gives CASSQAGAGRETQYF.

The J gene is TRBJ1-4, the V gene TRBV7-9; D gene unclear. Germline V gene data show CDR1 as SEHNR and CDR2 as FQNEAQ (reference sequence). Trimming took 7 bases from V and 6 from J, leaving 9 bases between them. The CDR3 covers 12 residues. Here the CDR3 reads CASTKWDEKLFF. CDR3 DNA: TGTGCCAGCACCAAGTGGGATGAAAAACTGTTTTTT.

The chain combines TRBV7-2 with TRBJ1-1; TRBD1 agrees at 7 bases. CDR1 and CDR2 (germline): SGHTA, FQGNSA. The CDR3 has 15 residues. Trimming took 5 bases from V and 8 from J; bases not matched to a gene: 14. CDR3 loop: CASSDPGQWSREAFF. Written as DNA, the CDR3 is TGTGCCAGCAGCGACCCGGGACAGTGGAGCAGGGAAGCTTTCTTT.

This chain uses TRBV2 with TRBJ1-1; D unclear. CDR1 SNHLY and CDR2 FYNNEI come from the germline V gene. Trimming cost V 4 bases and J 1 base, with 7 bases left between them. The CDR3 length is 13 residues. CDR3 DNA sequence: TGTGCCAGCAGTGTTGTGGGGAACACTGAAGCTTTCTTT. This translates into CASSVVGNTEAFF.

The DNA of the CDR3 is TGTGCCAGCAGTGGGGAGGGGAGCTCCTACAATGAGCAGTTCTTC. As protein: CASSGEGSSYNEQFF. V and J are TRBV2 and TRBJ2-1; 7 bases line up with TRBD2. There are 15 residues in the CDR3. Per the germline V gene, CDR1 is SNHLY and CDR2 is FYNNEI. With 4 bases clipped from V and 0 bases from J, the junction kept 3 bases outside the gene matches.

This clone has a single count. The V call is TRBV6-6, the J call TRBJ1-1; weak D call: TRBD1 (5 bases). CDR3 length: 14 residues. Germline V CDR1 and CDR2: MNHNY, SVGAGI (reference sequence). Deletions cut 4 bases from V and 1 base from J, with 10 bases between. The CDR3 sequence is CASSFLTENTEAFF. CDR3 bases: TGTGCCAGCAGTTTCTTGACAGAGAACACTGAAGCTTTCTTT.

This chain joins TRBV28 and TRBJ2-7; D is uncertain. The V gene's germline CDR1 is MDHEN and CDR2 SYDVKM. The CDR3 runs to 12 residues. The V gene lost 4 bases and the J gene lost 3 bases, with 7 bases spanning the gap. The CDR3 nucleotides are TGTGCCAGCAGTTGGTACAGCTACGAGCAGTACTTC. It is translated as CASSWYSYEQYF. The full variable domain, with the rest looked up from reference TRBV28 and TRBJ2-7, is DVKVTQSSRYLVKRTGEKVFLECVQDMDHENMFWYRQDPGLGLRLIYFSYDVKMKEKGDIPEGYSVSREKKERFSLILESASTNQTSMYLCASSWYSYEQYFGPGTRLTVT.